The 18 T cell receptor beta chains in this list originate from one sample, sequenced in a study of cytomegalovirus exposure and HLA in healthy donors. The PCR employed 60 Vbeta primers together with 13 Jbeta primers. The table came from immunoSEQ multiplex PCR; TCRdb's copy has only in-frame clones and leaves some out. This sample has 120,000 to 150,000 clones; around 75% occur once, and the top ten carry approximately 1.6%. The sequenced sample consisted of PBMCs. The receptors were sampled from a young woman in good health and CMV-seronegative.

The CDR3 sequence is CASSLQQNTGELFF. CDR3 sequence (DNA): TGCGCCAGCAGCTTGCAACAGAACACCGGGGAGCTGTTTTTT. The V gene is TRBV5-1, the J gene TRBJ2-2, with D hard to call. The CDR3 consists of 14 residues. Germline CDR1 and CDR2: SGHRS and YFSETQ. The V end was cut by 1 base, the J end by 1 base, with 5 bases between.

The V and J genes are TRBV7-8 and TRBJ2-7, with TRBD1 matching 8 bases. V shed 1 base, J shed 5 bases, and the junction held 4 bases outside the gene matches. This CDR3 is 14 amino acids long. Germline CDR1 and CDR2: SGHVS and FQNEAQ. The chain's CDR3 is CASSLGRGLDEQYF. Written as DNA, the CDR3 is TGTGCCAGCAGCTTAGGCAGGGGGCTCGACGAGCAGTACTTC.

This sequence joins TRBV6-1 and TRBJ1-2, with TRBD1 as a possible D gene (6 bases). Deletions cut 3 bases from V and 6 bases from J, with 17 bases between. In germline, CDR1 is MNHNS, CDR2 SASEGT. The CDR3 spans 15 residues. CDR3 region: CASSDTAWDTHGYTF. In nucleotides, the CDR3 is TGTGCCAGCAGTGATACCGCCTGGGACACCCATGGCTACACCTTC.

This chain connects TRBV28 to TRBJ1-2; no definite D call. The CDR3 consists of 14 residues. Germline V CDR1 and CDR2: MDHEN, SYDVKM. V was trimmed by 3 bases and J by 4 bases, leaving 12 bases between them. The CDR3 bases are TGTGCCAGCAGTTTGCGGGCATTTGGCTATGGCTACACCTTC. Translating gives CASSLRAFGYGYTF.

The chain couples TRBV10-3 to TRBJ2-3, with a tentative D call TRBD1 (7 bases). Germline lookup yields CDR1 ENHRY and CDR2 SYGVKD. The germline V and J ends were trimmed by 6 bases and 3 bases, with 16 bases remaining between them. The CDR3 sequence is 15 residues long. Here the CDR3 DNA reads TGTGCCATCAGGGTTCGGAGGGGGCCTACAGATACGCAGTATTTT. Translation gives CAIRVRRGPTDTQYF.

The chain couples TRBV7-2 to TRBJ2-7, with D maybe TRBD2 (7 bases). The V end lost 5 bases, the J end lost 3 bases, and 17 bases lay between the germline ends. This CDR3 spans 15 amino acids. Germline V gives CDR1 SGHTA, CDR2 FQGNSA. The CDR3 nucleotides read TGTGCCAGCAGCGTAGATGGGGGGGCAGGCTACGAGCAGTACTTC. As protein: CASSVDGGAGYEQYF.

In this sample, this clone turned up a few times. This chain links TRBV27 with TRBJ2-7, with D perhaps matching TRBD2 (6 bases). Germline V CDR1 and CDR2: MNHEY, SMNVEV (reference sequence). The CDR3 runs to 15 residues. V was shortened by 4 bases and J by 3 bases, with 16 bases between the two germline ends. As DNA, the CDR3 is TGTGCCAGCAGTTCCTTGGGTAGCGGAAGCTACGAGCAGTACTTC. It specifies CASSSLGSGSYEQYF.

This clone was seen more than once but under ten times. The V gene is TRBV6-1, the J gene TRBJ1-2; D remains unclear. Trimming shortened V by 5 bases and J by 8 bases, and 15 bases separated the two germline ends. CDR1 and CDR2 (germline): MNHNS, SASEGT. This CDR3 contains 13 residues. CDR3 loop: CASSTQEGAGYTF. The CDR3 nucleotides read TGTGCCAGCAGTACCCAGGAGGGAGCGGGCTACACCTTC.

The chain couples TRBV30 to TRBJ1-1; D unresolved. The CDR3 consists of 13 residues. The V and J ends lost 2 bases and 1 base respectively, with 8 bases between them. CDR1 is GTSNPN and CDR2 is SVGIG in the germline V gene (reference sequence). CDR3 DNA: TGTGCCTGGAGTACTAACACGAACACTGAAGCTTTCTTT. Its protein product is CAWSTNTNTEAFF.

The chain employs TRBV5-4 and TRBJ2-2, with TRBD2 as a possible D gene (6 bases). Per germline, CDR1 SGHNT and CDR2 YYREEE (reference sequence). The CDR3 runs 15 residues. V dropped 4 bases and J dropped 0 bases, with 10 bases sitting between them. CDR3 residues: CASSPDYSNTGELFF. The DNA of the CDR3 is TGTGCCAGCAGCCCGGACTACTCGAACACCGGGGAGCTGTTTTTT.

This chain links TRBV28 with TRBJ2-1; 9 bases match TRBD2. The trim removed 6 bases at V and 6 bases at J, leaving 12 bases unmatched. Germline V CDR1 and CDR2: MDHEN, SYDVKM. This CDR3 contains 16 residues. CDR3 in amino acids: CASSPAGGDDLNEQFF. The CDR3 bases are TGTGCCAGCAGCCCTGCGGGAGGGGATGATCTCAATGAGCAGTTCTTC.

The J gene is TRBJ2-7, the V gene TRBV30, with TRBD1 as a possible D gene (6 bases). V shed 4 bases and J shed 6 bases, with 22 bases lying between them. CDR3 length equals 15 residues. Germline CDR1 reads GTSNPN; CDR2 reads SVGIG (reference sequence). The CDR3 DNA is TGTGCCTGGAATCGAGACCTAAACAGGGCGGGCGAGCAGTACTTC. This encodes CAWNRDLNRAGEQYF.

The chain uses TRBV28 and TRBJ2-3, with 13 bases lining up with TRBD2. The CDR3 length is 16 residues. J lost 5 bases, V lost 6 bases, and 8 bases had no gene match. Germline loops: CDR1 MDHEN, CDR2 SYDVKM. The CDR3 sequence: CASSSPGLAGRDTQYF. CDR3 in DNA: TGTGCCAGCAGCTCTCCGGGACTAGCGGGGAGAGATACGCAGTATTTT.

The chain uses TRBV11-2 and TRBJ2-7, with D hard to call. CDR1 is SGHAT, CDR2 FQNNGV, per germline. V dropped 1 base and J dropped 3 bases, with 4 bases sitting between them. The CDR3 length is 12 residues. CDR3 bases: TGTGCCAGCAGCTTAGTCATCTACGAGCAGTACTTC. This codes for CASSLVIYEQYF.

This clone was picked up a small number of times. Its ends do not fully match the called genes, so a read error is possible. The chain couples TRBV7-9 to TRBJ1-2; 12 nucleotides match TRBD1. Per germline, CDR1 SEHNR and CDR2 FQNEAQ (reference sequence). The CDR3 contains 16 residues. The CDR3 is CSSSLGTGTGGAGYTF. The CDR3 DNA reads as TGTTCCAGCAGCTTAGGGACCGGGACAGGGGGCGCGGGCTACACCTTC.

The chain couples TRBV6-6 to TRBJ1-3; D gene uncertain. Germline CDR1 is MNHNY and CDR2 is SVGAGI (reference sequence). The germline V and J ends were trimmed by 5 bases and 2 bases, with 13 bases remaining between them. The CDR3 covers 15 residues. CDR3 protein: CASSHVGGTGNTIYF. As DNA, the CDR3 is TGTGCCAGCAGTCACGTAGGAGGGACTGGAAACACCATATATTTT.

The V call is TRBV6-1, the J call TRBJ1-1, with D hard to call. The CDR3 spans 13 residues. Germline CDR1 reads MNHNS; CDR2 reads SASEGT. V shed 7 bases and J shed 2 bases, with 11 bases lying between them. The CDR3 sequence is CASTRNLNTEAFF. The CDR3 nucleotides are TGTGCCAGCACCCGCAACCTAAACACTGAAGCTTTCTTT.

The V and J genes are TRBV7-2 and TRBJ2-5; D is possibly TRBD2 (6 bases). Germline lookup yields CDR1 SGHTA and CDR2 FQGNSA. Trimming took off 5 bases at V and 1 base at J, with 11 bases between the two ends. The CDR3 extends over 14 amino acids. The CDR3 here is CASSLTSSQETQYF. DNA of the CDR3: TGTGCCAGCAGCCTGACTAGTAGCCAAGAGACCCAGTACTTC.